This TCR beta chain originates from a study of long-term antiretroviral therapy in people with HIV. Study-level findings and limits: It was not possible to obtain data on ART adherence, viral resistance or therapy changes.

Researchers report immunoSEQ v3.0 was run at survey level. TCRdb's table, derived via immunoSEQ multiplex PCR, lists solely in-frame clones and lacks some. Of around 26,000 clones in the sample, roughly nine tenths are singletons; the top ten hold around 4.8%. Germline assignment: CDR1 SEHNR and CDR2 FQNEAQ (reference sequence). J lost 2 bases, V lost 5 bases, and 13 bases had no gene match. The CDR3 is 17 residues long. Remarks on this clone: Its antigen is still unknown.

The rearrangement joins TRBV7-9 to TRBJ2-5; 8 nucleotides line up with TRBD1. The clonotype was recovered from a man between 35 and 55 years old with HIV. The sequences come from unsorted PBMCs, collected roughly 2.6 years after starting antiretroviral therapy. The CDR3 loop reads CASSHSRGGTGQETQYF. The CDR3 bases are TGTGCCAGCAGCCACTCCAGGGGCGGGACAGGACAAGAGACCCAGTACTTC. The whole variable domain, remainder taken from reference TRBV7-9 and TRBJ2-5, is DTGVSQNPRHKITKRGQNVTFRCDPISEHNRLYWYRQTLGQGPEFLTYFQNEAQLEKSRLLSDRFSAERPKGSFSTLEIQRTEQGDSAMYLCASSHSRGGTGQETQYFGPGTRLLVL.